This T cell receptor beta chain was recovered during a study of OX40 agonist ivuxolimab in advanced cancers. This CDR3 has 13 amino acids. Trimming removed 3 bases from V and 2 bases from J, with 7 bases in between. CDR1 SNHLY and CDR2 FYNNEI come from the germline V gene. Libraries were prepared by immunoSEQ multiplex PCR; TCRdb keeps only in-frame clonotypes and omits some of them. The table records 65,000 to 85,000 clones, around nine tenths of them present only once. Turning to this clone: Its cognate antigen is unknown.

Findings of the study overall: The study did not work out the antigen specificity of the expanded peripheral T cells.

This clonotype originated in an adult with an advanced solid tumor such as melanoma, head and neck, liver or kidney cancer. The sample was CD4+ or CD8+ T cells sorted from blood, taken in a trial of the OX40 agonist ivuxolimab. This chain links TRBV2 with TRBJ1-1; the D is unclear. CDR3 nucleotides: TGTGCCAGCAGTGAGCAGAAAAACACTGAAGCTTTCTTT. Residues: CASSEQKNTEAFF.